The 16 T cell receptor beta chains listed next were all sequenced from one sample in a study of T cells after yellow fever vaccination. In TCRdb, the 5' RACE reads were re-called with MiXCR into one record per CDR3 protein. The sample holds a few hundred thousand distinct CDR3 sequences, over 3.5% seen once. The input for sequencing was PBMCs, taken 5 days after the yellow fever booster vaccination. The receptor source for this set is a man aged 18 to 30 who received the YFV17D yellow fever vaccine.

This clonotype was recorded at least ten times. The V call is TRBV20-1, the J call TRBJ2-6; D gene uncertain. CDR3 length: 14 amino acids. V lost 4 bases and J lost 4, with 11 bases in between. CDR1 DFQATT and CDR2 SNEGSKA come from the germline V gene (reference sequence). The CDR3 loop reads CSAKTTAGANVLTF. DNA of the CDR3: TGCAGTGCTAAGACAACCGCCGGGGCCAACGTCCTGACTTTC.

In this sample, this clonotype turned up a few times. The chain is built from TRBV5-4 and TRBJ1-2, with D hard to call. CDR3 length: 12 amino acids. Looked up from germline, CDR1 is SGHNT and CDR2 is YYREEE (reference sequence). V lost 0 bases, J lost 7 bases, and 7 bases lay in between. The CDR3 DNA sequence: TGTGCCAGCAGCTTGGATAGGTTTGGCTACACCTTC. It encodes CASSLDRFGYTF.

V is TRBV29-1 and J is TRBJ2-2; D unclear. The CDR3 is 14 amino acids. The V and J ends lost 6 bases and 8 bases respectively, with 19 bases between them. Germline assignment: CDR1 SQVTM and CDR2 ANQGSEA. CDR3 in DNA: TGCAGCGTCCTACGCGGCACTGGCACAGGGGAGCTGTTTTTT. Translating it yields CSVLRGTGTGELFF.

This clonotype was found many times. The gene calls are TRBV4-1 and TRBJ2-3; no reliable D call. The CDR3 totals 12 residues. V gave up 1 base and J gave up 5 bases, with 4 bases separating them. Per the germline V gene, CDR1 is MGHRA and CDR2 is YSYEKL. The CDR3 is CASSQAGDTQYF. CDR3 sequence (DNA): TGCGCCAGCAGCCAAGCGGGAGATACGCAGTATTTT.

Ten or more counts support this clonotype. CDR3 loop: CASSIQTGGQYF. The CDR3 DNA reads as TGTGCCAGTAGTATTCAGACAGGGGGGCAGTACTTC. The chain uses TRBV19 and TRBJ2-4; TRBD1 matches 9 bases. From germline, CDR1 is LNHDA and CDR2 SQIVND (reference sequence). This CDR3 has 12 residues. Losses at the gene ends were 3 bases for V and 13 bases for J; bases not matched to a gene: 4.

This clonotype has just a few counts. This chain connects TRBV20-1 to TRBJ1-1; perhaps TRBD1 as D (6 bases). Looked up from germline, CDR1 is DFQATT and CDR2 is SNEGSKA (reference sequence). The CDR3 extends over 12 amino acids. The chain's CDR3 is CGGGSSNTEAFF. In nucleotides, the CDR3 is TGCGGGGGCGGCAGCAGTAACACTGAAGCTTTCTTT.

This clonotype was found a few times. The gene calls are TRBV7-9 and TRBJ1-4; D gene ambiguous. V lost 4 bases to trimming and J lost 4 bases, with 19 bases between them. Germline CDR1 SEHNR, CDR2 FQNEAQ (reference sequence). The CDR3 totals 17 residues. The CDR3 DNA follows: TGTGCCAGCAGCTCAGCCCTCAGGACGCGTAATAATGAAAAACTGTTTTTT. The encoded protein is CASSSALRTRNNEKLFF.

The chain recombines TRBV10-3 with TRBJ2-1, with 8 bases fitting TRBD2. Looked up from germline, CDR1 is ENHRY and CDR2 is SYGVKD. This CDR3 is built from 14 residues. The trim removed 7 bases at V and 2 bases at J, leaving 4 bases unmatched. The CDR3 region has the DNA TGTGCCATCAACGGGGGGGCTGCCTACAATGAGCAGTTCTTC. This translates into CAINGGAAYNEQFF.

The chain recombines TRBV29-1 with TRBJ2-1; D is possibly TRBD1 (7 bases). V shed 4 bases and J shed 6 bases, with 19 bases lying between them. Germline lookup yields CDR1 SQVTM and CDR2 ANQGSEA. The CDR3 loop spans 15 amino acids. This CDR3 reads CSVGGGTDLFNEQFF. CDR3 DNA sequence: TGCAGCGTTGGGGGCGGGACAGATTTATTCAATGAGCAGTTCTTC.

The chain couples TRBV20-1 to TRBJ2-7, with D possibly TRBD2 on 7 matching bases. This CDR3 spans 14 amino acids. The ends were cut back, 6 bases at V and 0 bases at J, with 15 bases in the middle. The germline V gene has CDR1 DFQATT and CDR2 SNEGSKA (reference sequence). The CDR3 region is CSAVEGGPSYEQYF. The CDR3 bases are TGCAGTGCGGTAGAGGGGGGGCCCTCCTACGAGCAGTACTTC.

This clonotype came up a few times. V usage is TRBV29-1 and J usage is TRBJ2-1; D remains ambiguous. The CDR3 totals 15 residues. Germline loops: CDR1 SQVTM, CDR2 ANQGSEA. The V end was cut by 2 bases, the J end by 6 bases, with 17 bases between. This chain's CDR3 is CSVEIHHNPGNEQFF. CDR3 in DNA: TGCAGCGTTGAAATACATCATAATCCGGGCAATGAGCAGTTCTTC.

The chain uses TRBV7-6 and TRBJ1-4; D gene unclear. Germline CDR1 and CDR2: SGHVS and FNYEAQ. The germline V and J ends were trimmed by 1 base and 4 bases, with 7 bases remaining between them. The CDR3 is 14 amino acids. CDR3 coding DNA: TGTGCCAGCAGCTTAGACAGCCTTAATGAAAAACTGTTTTTT. It yields the protein CASSLDSLNEKLFF. The full variable domain, with the rest looked up from reference TRBV7-6 and TRBJ1-4, is GAGVSQSPRYKVTKRGQDVALRCDPISGHVSLYWYRQALGQGPEFLTYFNYEAQQDKSGLPNDRFSAERPEGSISTLTIQRTEQRDSAMYRCASSLDSLNEKLFFGSGTQLSVL.

This clonotype was recorded many times. This chain links TRBV19 with TRBJ2-1; 9 bases align to TRBD2. The CDR3 has 15 residues. CDR1 is LNHDA, CDR2 SQIVND, per germline (reference sequence). Trimming took 3 bases from V and 8 from J; bases not matched to a gene: 8. CDR3 bases: TGTGCCAGTAGTATCAGGCGGGGGGGCAGGGATGAGCAGTTCTTC. Its translation: CASSIRRGGRDEQFF.

The V gene is TRBV20-1, the J gene TRBJ2-3, with TRBD2 as a possible D gene (6 bases). CDR3 size: 14 residues. With 5 bases removed from V and 3 bases from J, the gap between germline ends came to 15 bases. CDR1 DFQATT and CDR2 SNEGSKA come from the germline V gene (reference sequence). CDR3 sequence: CSAGSGGRTDTQYF. The CDR3 bases are TGCAGTGCTGGTAGCGGTGGTAGGACAGATACGCAGTATTTT.

The V call is TRBV9, the J call TRBJ1-1; D is ambiguous. Trimming cost V 3 bases and J 5 bases, with 11 bases left between them. CDR3 length equals 13 residues. From germline, CDR1 is SGDLS and CDR2 YYNGEE. For the CDR3, the DNA is TGTGCCAGCAGCGGATTTAGAAGGACTGAAGCTTTCTTT. It encodes CASSGFRRTEAFF.

This clonotype was counted ten times or more. The V gene is TRBV14, the J gene TRBJ2-1; 9 bases are shared with TRBD1. This CDR3 region has 14 residues. Germline loops: CDR1 SGHDN, CDR2 FVKESK. The ends lost 4 bases at V and 6 bases at J; junction bases unmatched: 4. The CDR3 loop reads CASSPRTGVNEQFF. The DNA of the CDR3 is TGTGCCAGCAGCCCCCGGACAGGGGTCAATGAGCAGTTCTTC.